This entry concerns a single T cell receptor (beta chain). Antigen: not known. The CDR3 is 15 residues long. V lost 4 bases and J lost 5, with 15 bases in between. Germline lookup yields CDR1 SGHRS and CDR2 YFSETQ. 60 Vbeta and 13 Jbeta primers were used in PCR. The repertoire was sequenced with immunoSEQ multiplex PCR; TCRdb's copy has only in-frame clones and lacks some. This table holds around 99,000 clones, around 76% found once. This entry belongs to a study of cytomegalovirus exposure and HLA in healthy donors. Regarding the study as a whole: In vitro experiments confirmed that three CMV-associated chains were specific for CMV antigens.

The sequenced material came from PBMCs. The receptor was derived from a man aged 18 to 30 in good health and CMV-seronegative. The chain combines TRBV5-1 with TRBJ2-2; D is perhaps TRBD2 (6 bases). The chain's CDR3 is CASSARGTATGELFF. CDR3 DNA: TGCGCCAGCAGCGCCCGCGGGACGGCTACCGGGGAGCTGTTTTTT.